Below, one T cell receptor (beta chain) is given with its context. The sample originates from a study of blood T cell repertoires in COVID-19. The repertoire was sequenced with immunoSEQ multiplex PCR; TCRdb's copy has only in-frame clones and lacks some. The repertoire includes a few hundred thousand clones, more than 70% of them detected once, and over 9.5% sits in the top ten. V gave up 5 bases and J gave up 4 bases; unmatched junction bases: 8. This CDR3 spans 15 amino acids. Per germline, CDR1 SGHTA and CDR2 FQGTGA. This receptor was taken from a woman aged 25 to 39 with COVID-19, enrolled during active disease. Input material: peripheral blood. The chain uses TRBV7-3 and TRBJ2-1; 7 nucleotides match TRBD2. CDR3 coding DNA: TGTGCCAGCAGCCCCGTAGCGGGCCTTTACAATGAGCAGTTCTTC. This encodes CASSPVAGLYNEQFF.